This T cell receptor (beta chain) was found in a study of blood T cells in healthy people across ages. Overall study results and limits: The study regarded diversity estimates from one million T cells as underestimates.

Ranging in age from about 6 to 95, the donors were healthy Caucasian individuals from Russia. CDR3 length: 13 amino acids. Germline CDR1 and CDR2: MNHNS and SASEGT. Trimming took off 5 bases at V and 3 bases at J, with 11 bases between the two ends. With a J-beta primer mix and a sample-barcoded 5' primer, a second PCR ran about 6 to 11 cycles. TCRdb reprocessed the 5' RACE reads with MiXCR, giving one entry per CDR3 protein. The sample has about 1.1 million distinct CDR3 sequences, more than 30% seen once; the top ten hold over 10%. On this clonotype: Its target is unknown.

The specimen was blood. The genes are TRBV6-1 and TRBJ2-7; D is perhaps TRBD1 (6 bases). This receptor was identified in a man younger than 35 in good health. The CDR3 DNA sequence: TGTGCCAGCAGTCACTCAGGGGACTACGAGCAGTACTTC. It yields the protein CASSHSGDYEQYF.